Presented here are 27 T cell receptor beta chains from one specimen sequenced in a study of blood T cells in healthy people across ages. It was with a sample-barcoded 5' primer and a J-beta primer mix that a second PCR of about 6 to 11 cycles was run. TCRdb re-called the 5' RACE reads through MiXCR, storing one row per CDR3 protein. The table has roughly 560,000 distinct CDR3 sequences, nearly 25% seen once. The sample also formed part of further work on T cells of mothers and their children.

The source material was blood. The receptor source for this set is a boy aged 10-17 years in good health.

This clonotype was detected a few times. The chain employs TRBV7-2 and TRBJ2-5, with a tentative D call TRBD2 (5 bases). This CDR3 contains 15 residues. CDR1 is SGHTA and CDR2 is FQGNSA in the germline V gene. V shed 3 bases and J shed 0 bases, with 11 bases lying between them. The CDR3 bases are TGTGCCAGCAGCTTCCTAGGCGGGTACCAAGAGACCCAGTACTTC. Translation gives CASSFLGGYQETQYF.

This clonotype was seen a few times. The chain is built from TRBV24-1 and TRBJ2-2; 9 bases are shared with TRBD2. The junction had 13 bases not matched to a gene; V was cut back by 5 bases and J by 7 bases. Germline-derived CDR1 and CDR2 are KGHDR and SFDVKD. The CDR3 has 17 amino acids. The CDR3, as DNA: TGTGCCACCAGTGGTCCGAATAGCGGGAGAGTTAACGGGGAGCTGTTTTTT. Translated: CATSGPNSGRVNGELFF.

The chain has TRBV6-5 and TRBJ2-7, with 8 positions matching TRBD2. The CDR3 is made up of 14 amino acids. J lost 0 bases, V lost 7 bases, and 5 bases had no gene match. Germline V gives CDR1 MNHEY, CDR2 SVGAGI. CDR3 bases: TGTGCCAGCACCCCGGGAGGGTACTCCTACGAGCAGTACTTC. This sequence encodes CASTPGGYSYEQYF.

This clonotype was detected a few times. The chain links TRBV6-2 or TRBV6-3 to TRBJ2-7; D gene ambiguous. The end of the DNA is better explained by TRBJ2-1, so the J call may be wrong. The CDR3 is 14 residues long. In germline, CDR1 is MNHEY, CDR2 SVGEGT. The DNA of the CDR3 is TGTGCCAGCAGTTACTCGAGCCCCCTCAATGAGCAGTTCTTC. This encodes CASSYSSPLNEQFF.

This rearrangement joins TRBV7-6 to TRBJ2-1; TRBD2 matches 10 bases. Gene TRBJ2-7 matches the end of the DNA better, so the J call may be wrong. This CDR3 comprises 21 residues. CDR1 SGHVS and CDR2 FNYEAQ come from the germline V gene. The CDR3 loop is CASSSYIAELAGPPPSYEQYF. In DNA form, the CDR3 reads TGTGCCAGCAGCTCGTACATCGCGGAACTAGCGGGGCCGCCACCCTCCTACGAGCAGTACTTC.

The rearrangement links TRBV5-1 to TRBJ1-3; D gene ambiguous. The CDR3 has 16 amino acids. The V and J ends lost 0 bases and 0 bases respectively, with 10 bases between them. The germline V gene encodes CDR1 SGHRS and CDR2 YFSETQ. The CDR3 sequence is CASSLGTADSGNTIYF. CDR3 coding DNA: TGCGCCAGCAGCTTGGGGACGGCCGACTCTGGAAACACCATATATTTT.

The CDR3 region has the DNA TGTGCCAGCAGCTCAAGACTAGCGGGAGTAGGCCTAGGAGAGACCCAGTACTTC. This sequence encodes CASSSRLAGVGLGETQYF. The gene calls are TRBV3-1 and TRBJ2-5, with 12 nucleotides matching TRBD2. This CDR3 has 18 residues. J lost 4 bases, V lost 5 bases, and 14 bases had no gene match. CDR1 and CDR2 (germline): LGHDT, YNNKEL (reference sequence).

V gene TRBV5-1 combines with J gene TRBJ2-7, with 10 bases that match TRBD1. CDR1 is SGHRS and CDR2 is YFSETQ in the germline V gene. The CDR3 runs 15 residues. V lost 5 bases to trimming and J lost 7 bases; unmatched junction nucleotides: 12. The CDR3 DNA reads as TGCGCCAGCAGTCTCACGGGACAGGGGCACTGGGAGCAGTACTTC. Protein product: CASSLTGQGHWEQYF.

The rearrangement joins TRBV9 to TRBJ1-2, with 9 bases aligning to TRBD1. CDR3 length: 15 residues. The germline CDR1 and CDR2 sequences are SGDLS and YYNGEE. V gave up 2 bases and J gave up 4 bases; unmatched junction bases: 6. This chain's CDR3 is CASSVWDREIYGYTF. As DNA, the CDR3 is TGTGCCAGCAGCGTTTGGGACAGGGAAATCTATGGCTACACCTTC.

Comment on this clonotype: A much larger clonotype is one base distant, so this may be a read error. The chain combines TRBV29-1 with TRBJ2-7, with D possibly being TRBD2 (5 bases). The germline gives CDR1 SQVTM, CDR2 ANQGSEA. This CDR3 contains 13 residues. Here the CDR3 reads CSVLMGSNDEQCF. The DNA for the CDR3 is TGCAGCGTCCTCATGGGGAGCAACGACGAGCAGTGCTTC.

The J gene is TRBJ2-3, the V gene TRBV7-2; D not certain. Trimming removed 5 bases at V and 11 bases at J, with 14 bases between. This CDR3 region has 12 residues. From germline, CDR1 is SGHTA and CDR2 FQGNSA. The CDR3 sequence: CASSNIAWMQYF. The CDR3 region has the DNA TGTGCCAGCAGCAATATAGCTTGGATGCAGTATTTT.

This clonotype was recorded only once. The chain recombines TRBV7-8 with TRBJ2-5; no clear D gene. The DNA matches TRBJ2-1 better at its end, which makes the J call doubtful. The V gene's germline CDR1 is SGHVS and CDR2 FQNEAQ. The CDR3 has 15 residues. Here the CDR3 DNA reads TGTGCCAGCAGCTTAGCAAGGGCTAATGTCGATGAGCAGTTCTTC. This encodes CASSLARANVDEQFF.

The chain couples TRBV20-1 to TRBJ2-5, with a weak D call TRBD2 (6 bases). CDR1 DFQATT and CDR2 SNEGSKA come from the germline V gene (reference sequence). The length of the CDR3 is 14 residues. With 5 bases removed from V and 1 base from J, the gap between germline ends came to 14 bases. CDR3: CSAPGGAGQETQYF. The CDR3 DNA is TGCAGTGCTCCCGGGGGAGCGGGCCAAGAGACCCAGTACTTC.

The chain couples TRBV3-1 to TRBJ2-7, with D unclear. V shed 1 base and J shed 3 bases, with 13 bases lying between them. The CDR3 consists of 15 residues. Germline CDR1 is LGHDT and CDR2 is YNNKEL (reference sequence). The CDR3 bases are TGTGCCAGCAGCCAAGGAGTTAGCCTTGGCTACGAGCAGTACTTC. Translation: CASSQGVSLGYEQYF.

The V call is TRBV11-2, the J call TRBJ2-3; 10 bases agree with TRBD2. The CDR3 length is 17 residues. The germline V gene encodes CDR1 SGHAT and CDR2 FQNNGV. The ends lost 5 bases at V and 2 bases at J; junction bases unmatched: 10. The CDR3 region is CASSPRLAGGTTDTQYF. The DNA for the CDR3 is TGTGCCAGCAGCCCCCGGTTAGCGGGAGGTACCACAGATACGCAGTATTTT.

The sample holds a few counts of this clonotype. The chain carries TRBV6-1 and TRBJ2-7, with D uncertain. V lost 0 bases and J lost 3, with 9 bases in between. Looked up from germline, CDR1 is MNHNS and CDR2 is SASEGT. The CDR3 is made up of 14 amino acids. CDR3 sequence reads: CASSEAPQDYEQYF. The CDR3 nucleotides are TGTGCCAGCAGTGAAGCGCCCCAAGACTACGAGCAGTACTTC.

The table lists this clonotype with a count of one. The V call is TRBV7-2, the J call TRBJ2-5; maybe TRBD2 (6 bases). TRBJ2-7 explains the end of the DNA better; the J call may be wrong. The CDR3 contains 15 residues. Germline V lookup: CDR1 SGHTA, CDR2 FQGNSA. CDR3 nucleotides: TGTGCCAGCAGCCAACCGGGACTTCAATCCTACGAGCAGTACTTC. As protein: CASSQPGLQSYEQYF.

This clonotype was observed a handful of times. The rearrangement uses TRBV27 and TRBJ2-1; TRBD2 matches 9 bases. The J call is doubtful: the DNA matches TRBJ2-5 better. The germline gives CDR1 MNHEY, CDR2 SMNVEV (reference sequence). This CDR3 contains 15 residues. CDR3 protein: CASSTREGLGGTQYF. The CDR3 DNA follows: TGTGCCAGCAGTACGCGGGAGGGCCTAGGTGGGACCCAGTACTTC.

In this sample, this clonotype turned up a few times. V gene TRBV27 combines with J gene TRBJ1-1; TRBD1 matches 11 bases. Germline values: CDR1 MNHEY, CDR2 SMNVEV (reference sequence). This CDR3 is 14 amino acids long. The J segment lost 6 bases and the V segment lost 4 bases, leaving 4 bases of the junction unmatched. The CDR3 loop is CASSWGQGVSEAFF. The DNA for the CDR3 is TGTGCCAGCAGTTGGGGACAGGGGGTTTCTGAAGCTTTCTTT.

This clonotype was detected a few times. The genes are TRBV4-3 and TRBJ2-3; D uncertain. Germline assignment: CDR1 LGHNA and CDR2 YSLEER. V dropped 5 bases and J dropped 3 bases, with 15 bases sitting between them. CDR3 length: 15 amino acids. The chain's CDR3 is CASSLSVATTDTQYF. DNA of the CDR3: TGCGCCAGCAGCTTATCGGTTGCAACTACAGATACGCAGTATTTT.

This clonotype was recorded a few times. This chain joins TRBV29-1 and TRBJ1-2; D is unclear. V was pared by 0 bases and J by 2 bases, with 7 bases between. Germline lookup yields CDR1 SQVTM and CDR2 ANQGSEA. The CDR3 is made up of 13 amino acids. DNA of the CDR3: TGCAGCGTTGAAGATGTGGGGAACTATGGCTACACCTTC. Amino acids: CSVEDVGNYGYTF.

This clonotype was observed a handful of times. This chain joins TRBV13 and TRBJ2-1, with TRBD1 as a possible D gene (6 bases). V lost 7 bases and J lost 8, with 18 bases in between. This CDR3 has 14 residues. Germline CDR1 PRHDT, CDR2 FYEKMQ (reference sequence). The CDR3 spells CASNRNSRGYEQFF. As DNA, the CDR3 is TGTGCCAGCAACCGGAATTCGAGGGGGTATGAGCAGTTCTTC.

This chain joins TRBV12-3 or TRBV12-4 and TRBJ2-7; a weak D match, TRBD2 (5 bases). Trimming took off 5 bases at V and 1 base at J, with 9 bases between the two ends. There are 13 residues in the CDR3. CDR3 protein: CASSRTDSYEQYF. DNA for the CDR3: TGTGCCAGCAGTCGGACTGATTCCTACGAGCAGTACTTC.

This clonotype was seen ten or more times. DNA for the CDR3: TGTGCCAGCAGGACAGGGGGAAACCAAGAGACCCAGTACTTC. The encoded protein is CASRTGGNQETQYF. The V gene is TRBV2, the J gene TRBJ2-5; the match to TRBD1 covers 9 bases. The CDR3 loop spans 14 amino acids. Germline trimming cut 6 bases from V and 0 bases from J; bases unmatched to any gene: 2. Germline values: CDR1 SNHLY, CDR2 FYNNEI.

The V gene is TRBV29-1, the J gene TRBJ2-1; D unclear. The CDR3 has 11 residues. CDR1 is SQVTM, CDR2 ANQGSEA, per germline. V was clipped by 7 bases and J by 6 bases, with 10 bases between them. CDR3 in amino acids: CSGRLGNEQFF. Written as DNA, the CDR3 is TGCAGCGGTAGATTAGGCAATGAGCAGTTCTTC.

The table lists this clonotype with a few counts. The DNA for the CDR3 is TGTGCCAGCAGCGGGCGACAGGGGGTCTACAAGCGACTGTTTTTT. It codes for CASSGRQGVYKRLFF. The rearrangement uses TRBV7-8 and TRBJ1-4; 9 nucleotides align to TRBD1. The germline V gene encodes CDR1 SGHVS and CDR2 FQNEAQ. CDR3 length equals 15 residues. With 5 bases clipped from V and 13 bases from J, the junction kept 14 bases outside the gene matches.

CDR3 in DNA: TGCAGTGCCCCGCTCGGGGGCAACACTGAAGCTTTCTTT. Amino acids: CSAPLGGNTEAFF. This sequence joins TRBV20-1 and TRBJ1-1; the D gene is possibly TRBD1 (6 bases). The CDR3 extends over 13 amino acids. V gave up 6 bases and J gave up 2 bases, with 13 bases separating them. Germline CDR1 and CDR2: DFQATT and SNEGSKA (reference sequence).